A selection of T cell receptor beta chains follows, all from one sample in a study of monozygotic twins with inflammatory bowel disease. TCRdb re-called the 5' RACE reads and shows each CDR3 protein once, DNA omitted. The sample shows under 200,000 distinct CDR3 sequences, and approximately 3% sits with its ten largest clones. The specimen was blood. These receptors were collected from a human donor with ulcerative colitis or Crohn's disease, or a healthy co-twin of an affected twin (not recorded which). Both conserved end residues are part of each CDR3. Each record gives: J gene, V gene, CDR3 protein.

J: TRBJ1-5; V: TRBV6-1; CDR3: CASLNRGQGAYQPQHF
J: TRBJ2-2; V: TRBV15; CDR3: CATRGAGVNTGELFF
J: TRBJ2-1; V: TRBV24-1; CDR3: CATSDLRGATYNEQFF
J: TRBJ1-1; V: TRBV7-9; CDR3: CASSPRTGDTEAFF
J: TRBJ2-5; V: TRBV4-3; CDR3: CASSQDYLVQETQYF
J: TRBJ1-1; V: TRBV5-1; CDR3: CASSFQGRGNTEAFF
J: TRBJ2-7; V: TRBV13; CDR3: CASSSGQGVLSYEQYF
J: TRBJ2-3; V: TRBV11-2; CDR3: CASSTLATSTDTQYF
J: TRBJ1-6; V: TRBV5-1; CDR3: CASSIDSNSPLHF
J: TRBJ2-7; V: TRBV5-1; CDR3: CASSPPGQHYEQYF
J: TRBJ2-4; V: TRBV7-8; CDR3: CASSVRDRGLSLAKNIQYF
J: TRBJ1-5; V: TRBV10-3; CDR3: CATRGGSGENQPQHF
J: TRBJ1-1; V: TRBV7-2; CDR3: CASSNRDRPEAFF
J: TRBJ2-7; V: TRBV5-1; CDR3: CASSLLGEAEQYF
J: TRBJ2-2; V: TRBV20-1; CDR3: CSVEASGRAGELFF
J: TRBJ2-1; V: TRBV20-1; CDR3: CSARDQGGTYNEQFF
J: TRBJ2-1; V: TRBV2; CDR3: CASSVGGRSYNEQFF
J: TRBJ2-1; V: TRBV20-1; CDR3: CSARLAGPYNEQFF
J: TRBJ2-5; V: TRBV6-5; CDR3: CASSYLPKETQYF
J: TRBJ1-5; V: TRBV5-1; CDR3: CASSYSGGSNQPQHF
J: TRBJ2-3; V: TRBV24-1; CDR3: CATSDPTGTSGTDTQYF
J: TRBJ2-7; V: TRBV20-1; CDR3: CSALKPRVSYEQYF
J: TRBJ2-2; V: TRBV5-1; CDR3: CASSPLGAGELFF
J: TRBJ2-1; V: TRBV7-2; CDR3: CASSLEGGPYNEQFF
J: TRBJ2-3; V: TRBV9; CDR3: CASSPDQADTQYF
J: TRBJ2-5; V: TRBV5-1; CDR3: CASSLAAQETQYF
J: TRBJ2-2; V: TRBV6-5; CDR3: CASSYSGGSNTGELFF
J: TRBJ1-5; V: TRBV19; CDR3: CASTILTSGGRQPQHF
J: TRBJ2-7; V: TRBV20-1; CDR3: CSARDPGRYEQYF
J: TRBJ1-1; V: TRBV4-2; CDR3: CASSRAGTGDTEAFF
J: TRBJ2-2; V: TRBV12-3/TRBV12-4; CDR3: CASSLRTAITGELFF
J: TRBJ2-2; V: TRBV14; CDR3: CASSQERRSGTGELFF